Listed below are T cell receptor beta chains from one sample, sequenced in a study of CD8 T cells in Susac syndrome. TCRdb redid the calling of the immunoSEQ multiplex PCR reads with MiXCR, one entry per CDR3 protein. The table has 180,000 or so distinct CDR3 sequences, around 94% seen once. The sequenced sample was CD4+ T cells from PBMCs. All receptors come from a human donor in good health. Each CDR3 is given with its conserved first and last residue. D genes are given only for firm matches. Not every row has a clone size; where given, it reads once, few, many or a size class.

.,TRBD1,TRBJ2-3,14,TRBV30,CAWQQGASTDTQYF,TGTGCCTGGCAACAGGGGGCTAGCACAGATACGCAGTATTTT
.,.,TRBJ2-7,14,TRBV7-2,CASSPRASSYEQYF,TGTGCCAGCAGCCCCCGGGCGAGCTCCTACGAGCAGTACTTC
.,.,TRBJ2-2,13,TRBV18,CASSGQNTGELFF,TGTGCCAGCTCAGGACAGAACACCGGGGAGCTGTTTTTT
.,.,TRBJ2-2,16,TRBV29-1,CSVVGDHGGRTGELFF,TGCAGCGTTGTAGGTGACCACGGGGGGCGGACCGGGGAGCTGTTTTTT
.,.,TRBJ2-1,17,TRBV27,CASSFRGPGTSYNEQFF,TGTGCCAGCAGTTTCCGGGGGCCGGGGACCTCCTACAATGAGCAGTTCTTC
.,.,TRBJ2-3,11,TRBV30,CAWRNTDTQYF,TGTGCCTGGCGTAACACAGATACGCAGTATTTT
once,TRBD2,TRBJ2-1,16,TRBV24-1,CATSGAGTSSYNEQFF,TGTGCCACCAGTGGGGCCGGGACTAGCTCCTACAATGAGCAGTTCTTC
.,.,TRBJ2-5,11,TRBV13,CASSFRGTQYF,TGTGCCAGCAGCTTCAGGGGAACCCAGTACTTC
.,.,TRBJ1-2,15,TRBV24-1,CATSDLGTDNYGYTF,TGTGCCACCAGTGATTTGGGCACAGATAACTATGGCTACACCTTC
.,.,TRBJ2-1,13,TRBV29-1,CSALRGSISEQFF,TGCAGCGCCTTGAGGGGAAGCATTAGTGAGCAGTTCTTC
.,.,TRBJ1-2,13,TRBV7-8,CASSLASAYGYTF,TGTGCCAGCAGCTTGGCGAGTGCCTATGGCTACACCTTC
.,.,TRBJ1-1,12,TRBV12-3/TRBV12-4,CASTQRNTEAFF,TGTGCCAGCACCCAGAGGAACACTGAAGCTTTCTTT
.,.,TRBJ1-4,16,TRBV7-2,CASSFSTGEPNEKLFF,TGTGCCAGCAGCTTTTCGACAGGAGAACCTAATGAAAAACTGTTTTTT
.,.,TRBJ2-1,14,TRBV29-1,CSVEVDPIYNEQFF,TGCAGCGTTGAAGTGGACCCTATTTACAATGAGCAGTTCTTC
.,.,TRBJ1-5,15,TRBV2,CASRLRDTIYQPQHF,TGTGCCAGCAGGCTCCGGGACACAATATATCAGCCCCAGCATTTT
.,TRBD2,TRBJ2-3,19,TRBV7-3,CASSLRFPSGGASTDTQYF,TGTGCCAGCAGCTTAAGGTTCCCTAGCGGGGGGGCTAGCACAGATACGCAGTATTTT
.,TRBD2,TRBJ2-5,17,TRBV2,CASSEASLTSGVATQYF,TGTGCCAGCAGTGAAGCGTCCCTAACTAGCGGGGTAGCGACCCAGTACTTC
.,.,TRBJ2-7,16,TRBV6-2/TRBV6-3,CASSYFGRKLSYEQYF,TGTGCCAGCAGTTACTTCGGGCGGAAGTTGTCCTACGAGCAGTACTTC
once,TRBD1,TRBJ1-4,11,TRBV5-6,CASSQGEKLFF,TGTGCCAGCAGCCAGGGGGAGAAACTGTTTTTT
.,.,TRBJ1-1,13,TRBV20-1,CSARHQGIPEAFF,TGCAGTGCTAGACACCAGGGGATCCCTGAAGCTTTCTTT
.,.,TRBJ2-7,14,TRBV3-1,CASSHSQYAYEQYF,TGTGCCAGCAGCCACAGCCAGTACGCCTACGAGCAGTACTTC
.,TRBD1,TRBJ1-3,13,TRBV29-1,CSGQGGSGNTIYF,TGCAGCGGTCAGGGGGGCTCTGGAAACACCATATATTTT
.,.,TRBJ2-1,13,TRBV20-1,CSARSPGVNEQFF,TGCAGTGCTAGATCTCCCGGGGTCAATGAGCAGTTCTTC
.,.,TRBJ1-2,10,TRBV20-1,CSATAGGYTF,TGCAGTGCTACTGCCGGGGGCTACACCTTC
.,.,TRBJ2-7,12,TRBV20-1,CSALADSYEQYF,TGCAGTGCTCTCGCGGACAGCTACGAGCAGTACTTC
.,.,TRBJ1-1,15,TRBV12-3/TRBV12-4,CASSSPGTVNTEAFF,TGTGCCAGCAGTAGCCCCGGGACGGTGAACACTGAAGCTTTCTTT
.,.,TRBJ1-2,15,TRBV23-1,CASGGKGPTHYGYTF,TGCGCCAGCGGGGGCAAGGGCCCAACCCACTATGGCTACACCTTC
.,.,TRBJ1-1,15,TRBV28,CASSPGTRENTEAFF,TGTGCCAGCAGCCCCGGCACGCGGGAGAACACTGAAGCTTTCTTT
.,TRBD2,TRBJ2-1,16,TRBV5-1,CASTLFGTSGNNEQFF,TGCGCCAGCACCTTATTCGGGACTAGCGGGAACAATGAGCAGTTCTTC
.,TRBD2,TRBJ2-1,15,TRBV3-1,CASSLSGGRANEQFF,TGTGCCAGCAGCCTTAGCGGGGGTCGAGCCAATGAGCAGTTCTTC
.,TRBD1,TRBJ1-5,15,TRBV19,CASSPMGQGNQPQHF,TGTGCCAGTAGTCCCATGGGACAGGGCAATCAGCCCCAGCATTTT
.,.,TRBJ2-1,14,TRBV5-1,CASSQKDSYNEQFF,TGCGCCAGCAGCCAGAAGGACAGCTACAATGAGCAGTTCTTC
.,TRBD2,TRBJ2-1,18,TRBV3-1,CASSHVFASGSSYNEQFF,TGTGCCAGCAGCCATGTATTCGCTAGCGGGAGCTCCTACAATGAGCAGTTCTTC
few,.,TRBJ2-6,13,TRBV3-1,CASSRAGANVLTF,TGTGCCAGCAGCCGGGCCGGGGCCAACGTCCTGACTTTC
.,TRBD1,TRBJ1-2,11,TRBV29-1,CSVEDRGPYTF,TGCAGCGTGGAGGACAGGGGGCCCTACACCTTC
.,.,TRBJ2-5,13,TRBV3-1,CASSQGSQETQYF,TGTGCCAGCAGCCAAGGGTCCCAAGAGACCCAGTACTTC
.,.,TRBJ2-4,15,TRBV6-2/TRBV6-3,CASSAGTVAKNIQYF,TGTGCCAGCAGTGCAGGGACTGTCGCCAAAAACATTCAGTACTTC
.,.,TRBJ2-5,12,TRBV20-1,CSAGARQETQYF,TGCAGTGCTGGGGCCCGGCAAGAGACCCAGTACTTC
.,TRBD1,TRBJ2-2,15,TRBV29-1,CSVVGQGAATGELFF,TGCAGCGTTGTAGGGCAGGGGGCGGCCACCGGGGAGCTGTTTTTT
.,TRBD2,TRBJ2-7,13,TRBV18,CASSPWEGYEQYF,TGTGCCAGCTCACCCTGGGAGGGCTACGAGCAGTACTTC
.,.,TRBJ1-2,15,TRBV5-1,CASKITPVSNYGYTF,TGCGCCAGCAAGATCACGCCTGTATCTAACTATGGCTACACCTTC
.,TRBD1,TRBJ1-2,15,TRBV27,CASSLSQQGWYGYTF,TGTGCCAGCAGTTTATCGCAACAGGGGTGGTATGGCTACACCTTC
.,TRBD2,TRBJ2-1,17,TRBV3-1,CASSHLSGGPVFNEQFF,TGTGCCAGCAGCCATCTTAGCGGGGGGCCAGTGTTCAATGAGCAGTTCTTC
.,.,TRBJ1-5,12,TRBV12-3/TRBV12-4,CASSLQDSPQHF,TGTGCCAGCAGTCTACAGGACTCACCCCAGCATTTT
.,TRBD1,TRBJ1-2,13,TRBV6-2/TRBV6-3,CASSFLGQNGYTF,TGTGCCAGCAGCTTTCTGGGACAGAATGGCTACACCTTC
.,.,TRBJ1-6,14,TRBV5-1,CASSFLGGDSPLHF,TGCGCCAGCAGCTTTCTAGGAGGGGATTCACCCCTCCACTTT
.,TRBD1,TRBJ1-2,15,TRBV19,CASSRRDRENYGYTF,TGTGCCAGTAGCCGCCGGGACAGGGAAAACTATGGCTACACCTTC
.,TRBD1,TRBJ1-5,18,TRBV19,CASSGDRGQSYSNQPQHF,TGTGCCAGTAGTGGGGACAGGGGGCAATCCTATAGCAATCAGCCCCAGCATTTT
.,.,TRBJ2-7,14,TRBV9,CASSVEGSAYEQYF,TGTGCCAGCAGCGTAGAGGGCTCCGCCTACGAGCAGTACTTC
.,.,TRBJ2-5,14,TRBV28,CASSLSGHQETQYF,TGTGCCAGCAGTTTATCGGGACACCAAGAGACCCAGTACTTC
.,.,TRBJ2-5,12,TRBV7-9,CASSLEGKTQYF,TGTGCCAGCAGCTTAGAGGGGAAGACCCAGTACTTC
.,.,TRBJ2-7,14,TRBV12-3/TRBV12-4,CASSLERASYEQYF,TGTGCCAGCAGTTTAGAGCGGGCCTCCTACGAGCAGTACTTC